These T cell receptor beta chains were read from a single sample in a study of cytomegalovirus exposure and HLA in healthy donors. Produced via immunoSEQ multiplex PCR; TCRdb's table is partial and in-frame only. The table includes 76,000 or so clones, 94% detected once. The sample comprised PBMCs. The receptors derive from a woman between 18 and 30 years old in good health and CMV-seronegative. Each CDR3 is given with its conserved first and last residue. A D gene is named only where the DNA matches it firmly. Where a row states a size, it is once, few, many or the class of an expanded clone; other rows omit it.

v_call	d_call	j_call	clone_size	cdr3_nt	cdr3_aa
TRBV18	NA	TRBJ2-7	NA	TGTGCCAGCTCACTTGACATTCGCGACGAGCAGTACTTC	CASSLDIRDEQYF
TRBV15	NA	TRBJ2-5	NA	TGTGCCACCACCCAGGGGTCTCGGGAGACCCAGTACTTC	CATTQGSRETQYF
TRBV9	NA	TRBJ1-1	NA	TGTGCCAGCAGCGCCGCCACAGGTGCGAACACTGAAGCTTTCTTT	CASSAATGANTEAFF
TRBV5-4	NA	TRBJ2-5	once	TGTGCCAGCAGCTTGCGGCCCAGCGGAAGCCAAGAGACCCAGTACTTC	CASSLRPSGSQETQYF
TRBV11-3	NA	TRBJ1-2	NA	TGTGCCAGCAGCCCTCTCCAGGACTATGGCTACACCTTC	CASSPLQDYGYTF
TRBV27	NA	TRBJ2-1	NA	TGTGCCAGCAGCACTAGGAGTGAGCAGTTCTTC	CASSTRSEQFF
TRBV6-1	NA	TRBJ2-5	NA	TGTGCCAGTACGGGACTGCTCTTGGAGACCCAGTACTTC	CASTGLLLETQYF
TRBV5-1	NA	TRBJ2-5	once	TGCGCCAGCAGCTGGGGCGGGATCAGGCAAGAGACCCAGTACTTC	CASSWGGIRQETQYF
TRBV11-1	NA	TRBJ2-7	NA	TGTGCCAGCAGCTTAGACAACAGGGAGACCTACGAGCAGTACTTC	CASSLDNRETYEQYF
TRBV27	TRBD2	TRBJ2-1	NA	TGTGCCAGCAGTATAATCCCGGGACTAGCGGGAGGCAACGCGTACAATGAGCAGTTCTTC	CASSIIPGLAGGNAYNEQFF